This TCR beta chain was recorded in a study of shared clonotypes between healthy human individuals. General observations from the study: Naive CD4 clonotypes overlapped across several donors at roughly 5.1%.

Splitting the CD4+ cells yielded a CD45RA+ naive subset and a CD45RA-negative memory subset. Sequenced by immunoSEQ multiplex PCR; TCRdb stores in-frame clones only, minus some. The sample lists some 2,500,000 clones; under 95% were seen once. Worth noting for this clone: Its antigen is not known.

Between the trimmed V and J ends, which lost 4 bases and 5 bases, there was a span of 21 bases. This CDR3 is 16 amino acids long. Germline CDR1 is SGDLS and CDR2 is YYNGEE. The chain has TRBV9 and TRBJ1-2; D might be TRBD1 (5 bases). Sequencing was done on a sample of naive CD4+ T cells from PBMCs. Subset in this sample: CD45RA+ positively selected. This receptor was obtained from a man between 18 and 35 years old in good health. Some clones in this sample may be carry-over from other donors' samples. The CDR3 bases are TGTGCCAGCAGCCCCCGAGGTGGGGGGATGGGGTATGGCTACACCTTC. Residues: CASSPRGGGMGYGYTF. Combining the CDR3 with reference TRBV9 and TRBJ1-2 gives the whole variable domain DSGVTQTPKHLITATGQRVTLRCSPRSGDLSVYWYQQSLDQGLQFLIQYYNGEERAKGNILERFSAQQFPDLHSELNLSSLELGDSALYFCASSPRGGGMGYGYTFGSGTRLTVV.